The sample holds a few counts of the clone carrying this T cell receptor (beta chain). This specimen comes from a study of control samples from healthy donors and cancer patients. Here immunoSEQ multiplex PCR was the method, and the copy in TCRdb shows in-frame clones only, minus some. The sample holds around 150,000 clones, 96% seen once. Germline lookup yields CDR1 SGHNT and CDR2 YYREEE (reference sequence). The CDR3 is 15 amino acids. V was pared by 0 bases and J by 6 bases, with 15 bases between. Sequencing used blood. The source is a woman in her twenties or thirties in good health. V and J are TRBV5-4 and TRBJ1-2; D is possibly TRBD1 (6 bases). CDR3 sequence: CASSLALGGRDGYTF. DNA of the CDR3: TGTGCCAGCAGCTTGGCCCTCGGGGGGCGGGATGGCTACACCTTC.